This T cell receptor (beta chain) comes out of a study of T-cell memory formation after mild COVID-19. This CDR3 has 11 amino acids. V lost 6 bases to trimming and J lost 4 bases, with 5 bases between them. Per the germline V gene, CDR1 is SGHAT and CDR2 is FQNNGV. A note on this clonotype: Its antigen is undetermined.

TCRdb recomputed calls from the 5' RACE reads with MiXCR, one row per CDR3 protein. The sample contains 150,000 to 200,000 distinct CDR3 sequences, 18% of which appear only once. General study points: Clones that shrank (day 15 to 85) were balanced CD4/CD8, whereas later expanders leaned CD4+. SARS-CoV-2 specificity was not confirmed for second-wave clones peaking on day 37. Researchers report contracting CD4+ clones mostly in CM and EM, with CD8+ clones in EMRA.

The chain has TRBV11-2 and TRBJ2-3, with D unclear. Sequencing was done on a sample of PBMCs or a T cell subset sorted from them (not recorded which). This clonotype originated in a man in his late teens or twenties who had mild COVID-19 (a few samples of this study predate the infection). Cell type and time point are not known. The CDR3: CASRASDTQYF. CDR3 in DNA: TGTGCCAGCAGAGCCTCAGATACGCAGTATTTT.